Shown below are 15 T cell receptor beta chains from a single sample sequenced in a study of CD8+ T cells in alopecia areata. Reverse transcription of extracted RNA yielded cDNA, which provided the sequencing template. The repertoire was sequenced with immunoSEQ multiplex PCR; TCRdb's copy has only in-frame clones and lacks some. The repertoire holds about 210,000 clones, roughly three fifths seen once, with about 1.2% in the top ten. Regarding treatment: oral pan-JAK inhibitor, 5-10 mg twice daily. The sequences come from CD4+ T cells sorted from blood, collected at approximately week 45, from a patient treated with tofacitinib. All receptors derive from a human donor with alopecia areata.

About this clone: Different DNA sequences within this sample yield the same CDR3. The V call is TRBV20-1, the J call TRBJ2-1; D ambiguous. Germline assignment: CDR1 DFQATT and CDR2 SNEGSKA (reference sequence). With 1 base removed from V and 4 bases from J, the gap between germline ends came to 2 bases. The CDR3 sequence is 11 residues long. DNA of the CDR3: TGCAGTGCTAGAGGTTACAATGAGCAGTTCTTC. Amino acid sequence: CSARGYNEQFF.

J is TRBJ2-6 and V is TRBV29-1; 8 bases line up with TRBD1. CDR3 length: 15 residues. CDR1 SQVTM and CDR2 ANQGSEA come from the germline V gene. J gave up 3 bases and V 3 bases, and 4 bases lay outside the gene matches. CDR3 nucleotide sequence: TGCAGCGTTGAGACAGGGGAATATGGGGCCAACGTCCTGACTTTC. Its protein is CSVETGEYGANVLTF. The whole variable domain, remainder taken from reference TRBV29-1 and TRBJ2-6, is SAVISQKPSRDICQRGTSLTIQCQVDSQVTMMFWYRQQPGQSLTLIATANQGSEATYESGFVIDKFPISRPNLTFSTLTVSNMSPEDSSIYLCSVETGEYGANVLTFGAGSRLTVL.

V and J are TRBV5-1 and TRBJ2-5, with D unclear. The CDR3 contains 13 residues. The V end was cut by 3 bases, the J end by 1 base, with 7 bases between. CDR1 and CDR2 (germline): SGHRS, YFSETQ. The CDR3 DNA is TGCGCCAGCAGCTACAACTTCCAAGAGACCCAGTACTTC. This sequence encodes CASSYNFQETQYF.

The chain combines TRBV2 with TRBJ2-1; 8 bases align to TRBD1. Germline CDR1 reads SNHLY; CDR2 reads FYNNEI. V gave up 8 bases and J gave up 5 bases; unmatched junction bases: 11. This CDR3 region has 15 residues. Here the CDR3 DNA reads TGTGCCAGCCGTCGGCGAGACAGGGGAAACAATGAGCAGTTCTTC. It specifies CASRRRDRGNNEQFF.

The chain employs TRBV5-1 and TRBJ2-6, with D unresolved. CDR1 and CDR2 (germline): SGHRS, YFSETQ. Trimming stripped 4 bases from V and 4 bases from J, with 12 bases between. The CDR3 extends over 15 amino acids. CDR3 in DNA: TGCGCCAGCAGCCATACGACGTCCGGGGCCAACGTCCTGACTTTC. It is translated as CASSHTTSGANVLTF.

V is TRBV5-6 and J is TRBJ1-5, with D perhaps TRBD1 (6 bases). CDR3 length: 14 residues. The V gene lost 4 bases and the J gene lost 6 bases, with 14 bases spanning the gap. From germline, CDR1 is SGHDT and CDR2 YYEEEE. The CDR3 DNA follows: TGTGCCAGCAGCCAGTACAGGGTAGGTCAGCCCCAGCATTTT. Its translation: CASSQYRVGQPQHF.

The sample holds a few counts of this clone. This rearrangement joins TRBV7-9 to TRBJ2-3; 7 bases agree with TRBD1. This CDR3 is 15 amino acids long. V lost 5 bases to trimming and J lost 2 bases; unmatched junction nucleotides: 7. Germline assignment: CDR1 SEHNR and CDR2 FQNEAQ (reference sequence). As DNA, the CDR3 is TGTGCCAGCAGCACCCCGACAGGGATCACAGATACGCAGTATTTT. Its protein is CASSTPTGITDTQYF.

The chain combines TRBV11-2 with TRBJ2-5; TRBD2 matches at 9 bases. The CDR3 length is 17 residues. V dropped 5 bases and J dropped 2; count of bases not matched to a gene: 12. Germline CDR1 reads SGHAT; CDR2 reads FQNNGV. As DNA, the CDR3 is TGTGCCAGCAGCCGAATTAGCGGGGGAACGACACAAGAGACCCAGTACTTC. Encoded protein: CASSRISGGTTQETQYF. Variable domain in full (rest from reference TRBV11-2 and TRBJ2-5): EAGVAQSPRYKIIEKRQSVAFWCNPISGHATLYWYQQILGQGPKLLIQFQNNGVVDDSQLPKDRFSAERLKGVDSTLKIQPAKLEDSAVYLCASSRISGGTTQETQYFGPGTRLLVL.

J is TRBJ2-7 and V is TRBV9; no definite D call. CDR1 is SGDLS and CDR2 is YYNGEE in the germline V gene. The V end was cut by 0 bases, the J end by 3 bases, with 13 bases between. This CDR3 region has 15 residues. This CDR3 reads CASSVGGGTNYEQYF. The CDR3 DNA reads TGTGCCAGCAGCGTAGGAGGCGGAACGAACTACGAGCAGTACTTC.

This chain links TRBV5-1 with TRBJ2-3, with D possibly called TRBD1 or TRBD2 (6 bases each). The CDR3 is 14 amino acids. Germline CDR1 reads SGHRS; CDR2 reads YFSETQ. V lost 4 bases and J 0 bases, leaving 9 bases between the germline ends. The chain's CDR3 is CASSAGQSTDTQYF. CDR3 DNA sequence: TGCGCCAGCAGCGCGGGACAAAGCACAGATACGCAGTATTTT.

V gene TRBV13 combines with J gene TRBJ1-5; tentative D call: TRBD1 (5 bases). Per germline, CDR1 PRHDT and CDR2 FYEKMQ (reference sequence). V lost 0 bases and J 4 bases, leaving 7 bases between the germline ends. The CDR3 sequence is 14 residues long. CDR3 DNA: TGTGCCAGCAGCTTAGGCCAGGGAAATCAGCCCCAGCATTTT. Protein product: CASSLGQGNQPQHF.

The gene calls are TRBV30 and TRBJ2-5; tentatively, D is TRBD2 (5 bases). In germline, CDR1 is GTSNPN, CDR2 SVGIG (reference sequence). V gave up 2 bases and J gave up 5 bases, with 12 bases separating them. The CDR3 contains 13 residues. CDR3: CAWSPPGWETQYF. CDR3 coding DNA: TGTGCCTGGAGTCCCCCGGGGTGGGAGACCCAGTACTTC.

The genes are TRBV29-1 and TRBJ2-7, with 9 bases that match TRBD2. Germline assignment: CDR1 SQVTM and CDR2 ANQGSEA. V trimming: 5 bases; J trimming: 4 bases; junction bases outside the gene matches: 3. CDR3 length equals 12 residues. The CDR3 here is CSVSGLAYEQYF. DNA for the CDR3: TGCAGCGTTTCGGGACTAGCTTACGAGCAGTACTTC.

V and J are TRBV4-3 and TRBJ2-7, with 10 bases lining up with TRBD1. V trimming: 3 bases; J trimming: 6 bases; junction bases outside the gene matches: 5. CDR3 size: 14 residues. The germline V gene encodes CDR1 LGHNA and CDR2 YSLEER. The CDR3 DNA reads TGCGCCAGCAGCCAGCGGGACAGGGGTTTCGAGCAGTACTTC. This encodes CASSQRDRGFEQYF.

This CDR3 is CACTGQDNEQFF. The CDR3 nucleotides read TGTGCCTGCACCGGACAGGACAATGAGCAGTTCTTC. The J gene is TRBJ2-1, the V gene TRBV30; 7 nucleotides match TRBD1. Germline-derived CDR1 and CDR2 are GTSNPN and SVGIG (reference sequence). The J segment lost 5 bases and the V segment lost 6 bases, leaving 4 bases of the junction unmatched. The CDR3 is made up of 12 amino acids. The whole variable domain, filled in from reference TRBV30 and TRBJ2-1, reads SQTIHQWPATLVQPVGSPLSLECTVEGTSNPNLYWYRQAAGRGLQLLFYSVGIGQISSEVPQNLSASRPQDRQFILSSKKLLLSDSGFYLCACTGQDNEQFFGPGTRLTVL.